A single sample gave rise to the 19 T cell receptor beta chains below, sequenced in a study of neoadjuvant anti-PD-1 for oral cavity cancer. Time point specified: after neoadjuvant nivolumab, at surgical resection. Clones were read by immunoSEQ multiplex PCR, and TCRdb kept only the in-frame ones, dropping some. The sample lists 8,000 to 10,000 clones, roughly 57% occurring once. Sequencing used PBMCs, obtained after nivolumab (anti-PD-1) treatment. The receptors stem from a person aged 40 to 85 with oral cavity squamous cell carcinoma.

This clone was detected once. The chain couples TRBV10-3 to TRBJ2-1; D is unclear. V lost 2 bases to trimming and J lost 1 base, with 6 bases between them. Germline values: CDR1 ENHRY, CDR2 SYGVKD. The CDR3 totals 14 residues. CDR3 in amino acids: CAISERASYNEQFF. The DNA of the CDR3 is TGTGCCATCAGTGAGAGGGCTTCCTACAATGAGCAGTTCTTC.

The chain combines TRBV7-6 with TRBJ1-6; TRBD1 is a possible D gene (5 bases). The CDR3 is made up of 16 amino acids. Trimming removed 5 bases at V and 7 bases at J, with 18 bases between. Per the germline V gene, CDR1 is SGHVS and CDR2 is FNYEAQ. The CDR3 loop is CASSLRDGELNSPLHF. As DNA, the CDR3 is TGTGCCAGCAGCCTTCGGGACGGAGAGTTGAATTCACCCCTCCACTTT.

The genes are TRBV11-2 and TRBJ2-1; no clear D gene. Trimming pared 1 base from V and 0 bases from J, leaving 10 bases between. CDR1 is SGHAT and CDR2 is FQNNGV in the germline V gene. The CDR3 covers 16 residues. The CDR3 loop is CASSLGSRSSYNEQFF. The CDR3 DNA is TGTGCCAGCAGCTTAGGGTCACGCAGCTCCTACAATGAGCAGTTCTTC. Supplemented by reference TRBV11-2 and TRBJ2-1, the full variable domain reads EAGVAQSPRYKIIEKRQSVAFWCNPISGHATLYWYQQILGQGPKLLIQFQNNGVVDDSQLPKDRFSAERLKGVDSTLKIQPAKLEDSAVYLCASSLGSRSSYNEQFFGPGTRLTVL.

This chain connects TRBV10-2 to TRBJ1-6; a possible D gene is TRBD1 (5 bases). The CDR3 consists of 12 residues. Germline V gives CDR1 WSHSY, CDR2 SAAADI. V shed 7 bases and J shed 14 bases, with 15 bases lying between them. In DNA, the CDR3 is TGCGCCAGCATTTTCGGGGACGGGGCCCTCCACTTT. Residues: CASIFGDGALHF.

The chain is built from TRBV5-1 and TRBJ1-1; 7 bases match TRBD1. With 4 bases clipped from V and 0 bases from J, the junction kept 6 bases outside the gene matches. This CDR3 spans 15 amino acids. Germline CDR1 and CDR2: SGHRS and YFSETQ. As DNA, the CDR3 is TGCGCCAGCAGCCCAGACAGGGTAGTGAACACTGAAGCTTTCTTT. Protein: CASSPDRVVNTEAFF.

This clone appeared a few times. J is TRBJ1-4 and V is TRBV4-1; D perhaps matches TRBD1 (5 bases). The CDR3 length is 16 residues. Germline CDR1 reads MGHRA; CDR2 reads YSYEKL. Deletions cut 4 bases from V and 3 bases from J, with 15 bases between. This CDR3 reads CASSLPGRQPNEKLFF. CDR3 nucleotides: TGCGCCAGCAGCCTTCCGGGGAGACAGCCTAATGAAAAACTGTTTTTT.

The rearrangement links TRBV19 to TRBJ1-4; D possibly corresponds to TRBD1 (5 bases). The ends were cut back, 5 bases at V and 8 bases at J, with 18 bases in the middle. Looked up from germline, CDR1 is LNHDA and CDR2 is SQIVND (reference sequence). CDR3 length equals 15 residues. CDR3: CASSPTPRGTEKLFF. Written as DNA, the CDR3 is TGTGCCAGTAGTCCCACGCCGCGCGGGACCGAAAAACTGTTTTTT.

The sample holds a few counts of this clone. The CDR3 coding sequence is TGTGCCAGCTCCCAGCCAGGGTATGGCTACACCTTC. Translated, it gives CASSQPGYGYTF. The chain recombines TRBV11-2 with TRBJ1-2, with D possibly being TRBD1 (5 bases). V was trimmed by 8 bases and J by 5 bases, leaving 12 bases between them. The germline CDR1 and CDR2 sequences are SGHAT and FQNNGV. This CDR3 contains 12 residues.

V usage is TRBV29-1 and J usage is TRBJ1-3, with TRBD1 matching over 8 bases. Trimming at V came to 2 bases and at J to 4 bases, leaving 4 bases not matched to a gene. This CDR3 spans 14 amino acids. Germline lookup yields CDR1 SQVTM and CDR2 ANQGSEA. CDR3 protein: CSVETGGIGNTIYF. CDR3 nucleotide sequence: TGCAGCGTTGAAACAGGGGGGATAGGAAACACCATATATTTT.

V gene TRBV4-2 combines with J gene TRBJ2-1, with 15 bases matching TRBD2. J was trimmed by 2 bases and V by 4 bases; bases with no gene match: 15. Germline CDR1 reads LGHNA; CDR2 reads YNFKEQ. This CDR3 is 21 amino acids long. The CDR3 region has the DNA TGTGCCAGCAGCCTCGTTCCGCCGGGACTAGCGGGGGGCTTCCCCTACAATGAGCAGTTCTTC. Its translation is CASSLVPPGLAGGFPYNEQFF.

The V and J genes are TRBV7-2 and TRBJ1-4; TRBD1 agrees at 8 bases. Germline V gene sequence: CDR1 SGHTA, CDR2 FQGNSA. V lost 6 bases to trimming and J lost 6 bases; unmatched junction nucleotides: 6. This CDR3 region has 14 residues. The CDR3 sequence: CASSKDRVDEKLFF. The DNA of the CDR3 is TGTGCCAGCAGTAAGGACAGGGTGGATGAAAAACTGTTTTTT.

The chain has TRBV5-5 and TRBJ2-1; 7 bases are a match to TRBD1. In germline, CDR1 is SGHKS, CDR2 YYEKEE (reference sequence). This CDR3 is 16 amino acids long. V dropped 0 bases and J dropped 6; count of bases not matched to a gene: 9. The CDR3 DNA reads TGTGCCAGCAGCTTGGCCGCGACAGGGTCTGTCAATGAGCAGTTCTTC. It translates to CASSLAATGSVNEQFF.

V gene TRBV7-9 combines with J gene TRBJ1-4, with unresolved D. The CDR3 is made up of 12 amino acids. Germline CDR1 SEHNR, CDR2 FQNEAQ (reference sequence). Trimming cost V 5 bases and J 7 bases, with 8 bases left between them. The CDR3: CASSPRPEKLFF. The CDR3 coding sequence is TGTGCCAGCAGCCCCAGACCTGAAAAACTGTTTTTT.

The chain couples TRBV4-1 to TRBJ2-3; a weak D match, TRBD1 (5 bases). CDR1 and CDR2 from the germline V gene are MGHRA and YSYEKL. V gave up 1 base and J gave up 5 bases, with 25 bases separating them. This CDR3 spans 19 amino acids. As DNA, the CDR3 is TGCGCCAGCAGCCAAGGAAGTTTCGCCAGGGCAGGAGTGGGAGATACGCAGTATTTT. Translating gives CASSQGSFARAGVGDTQYF.

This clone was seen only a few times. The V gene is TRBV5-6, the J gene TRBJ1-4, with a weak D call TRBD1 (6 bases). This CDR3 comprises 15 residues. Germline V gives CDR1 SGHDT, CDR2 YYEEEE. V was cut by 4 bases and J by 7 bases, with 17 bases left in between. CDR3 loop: CASSLRAGVVEKLFF. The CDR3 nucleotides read TGTGCCAGCAGCCTCCGTGCAGGGGTGGTTGAAAAACTGTTTTTT.

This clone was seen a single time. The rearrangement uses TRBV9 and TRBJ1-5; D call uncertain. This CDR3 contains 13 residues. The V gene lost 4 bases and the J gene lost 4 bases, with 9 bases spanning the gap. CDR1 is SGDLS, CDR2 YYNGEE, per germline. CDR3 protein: CASSPGGNQPQHF. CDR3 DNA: TGTGCCAGCAGCCCTGGAGGGAATCAGCCCCAGCATTTT.

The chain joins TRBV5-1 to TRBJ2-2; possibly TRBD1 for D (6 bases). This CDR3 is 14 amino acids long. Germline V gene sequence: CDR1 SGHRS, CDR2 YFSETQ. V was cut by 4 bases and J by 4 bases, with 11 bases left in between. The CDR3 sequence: CASSRDTFTGELFF. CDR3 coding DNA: TGCGCCAGCAGCAGGGACACATTCACCGGGGAGCTGTTTTTT.

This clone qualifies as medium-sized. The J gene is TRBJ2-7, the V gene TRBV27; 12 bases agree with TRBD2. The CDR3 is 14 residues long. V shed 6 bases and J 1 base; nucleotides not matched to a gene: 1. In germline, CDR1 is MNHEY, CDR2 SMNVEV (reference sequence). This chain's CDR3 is CASRLAGGSYEQYF. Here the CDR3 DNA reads TGTGCCAGCAGACTAGCGGGAGGTTCCTACGAGCAGTACTTC.

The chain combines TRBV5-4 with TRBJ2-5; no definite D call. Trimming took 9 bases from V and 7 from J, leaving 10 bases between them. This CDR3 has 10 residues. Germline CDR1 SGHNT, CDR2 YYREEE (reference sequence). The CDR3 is CATPRWTQYF. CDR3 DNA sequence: TGTGCCACTCCCCGGTGGACCCAGTACTTC.